The 20 T cell receptor beta chains in this list originate from one sample, sequenced in a study of T cells in Graves' hyperthyroidism and ophthalmopathy. Researchers amplified the TCR beta CDR3 regions from RNA transcripts. During a first-round RT-PCR of the TCR CDR3, the HTBI primer set was used. One entry per CDR3 protein results from TCRdb running MiXCR on the multiplex PCR reads. The repertoire has some 440,000 distinct CDR3 sequences, approximately 14% of them found once; the top ten carry just under 8%. Material for sequencing was blood. These receptors originate from a woman aged 18-35 years with Graves' hyperthyroidism.

This clonotype was counted ten times or more. V usage is TRBV11-3 and J usage is TRBJ2-7, with D unclear. This CDR3 contains 13 residues. Germline V gene lookup returns CDR1 SGHNT and CDR2 YENEEA. V was clipped by 5 bases and J by 4 bases, with 12 bases between them. The CDR3 here is CASSRQATYEQYF. The CDR3 coding sequence is TGTGCCAGCAGCCGGCAGGCCACATACGAGCAGTACTTC.

This clonotype was counted ten times or more. The CDR3, as DNA: TGTGCCAGCAGTTTGGGACGGGGGGGAGGCGGCTACACCTTC. This codes for CASSLGRGGGGYTF. The chain recombines TRBV12-3 or TRBV12-4 with TRBJ1-2; D might be TRBD1 (5 bases). The CDR3 has 14 amino acids. Trimming took off 3 bases at V and 8 bases at J, with 16 bases between the two ends.

This clonotype has at least ten counts. The chain couples TRBV15 to TRBJ2-4; 7 bases are a match to TRBD1. V shed 2 bases, J shed 1 base, and the junction held 8 bases outside the gene matches. This CDR3 is built from 17 residues. Germline assignment: CDR1 LNHNV and CDR2 YYDKDF (reference sequence). In nucleotides, the CDR3 is TGTGCCACCAGCAGACCCTGGATACAGGGGGCCAAAAACATTCAGTACTTC. Protein sequence: CATSRPWIQGAKNIQYF. Full variable domain (remainder filled in from reference TRBV15 and TRBJ2-4): DAMVIQNPRYQVTQFGKPVTLSCSQTLNHNVMYWYQQKSSQAPKLLFHYYDKDFNNEADTPDNFQSRRPNTSFCFLDIRSPGLGDTAMYLCATSRPWIQGAKNIQYFGAGTRLSVL.

A remark on this clonotype: With a much larger clone just one base away, this may be a read error. This chain uses TRBV2 with TRBJ2-5, with a weak D call TRBD2 (6 bases). The CDR3 is 13 amino acids. Trimming stripped 4 bases from V and 7 bases from J, with 13 bases between. Germline CDR1 SNHLY, CDR2 FYNNEI. The CDR3 loop is CASSVAAAGTQYF. CDR3 nucleotides: TGTGCCAGCAGTGTAGCGGCTGCGGGGACCCAGTACTTC.

This clonotype was found many times. The chain carries TRBV20-1 and TRBJ2-1; TRBD2 might be the D (6 bases). Germline assignment: CDR1 DFQATT and CDR2 SNEGSKA (reference sequence). This CDR3 has 16 residues. Trimming took 3 bases from V and 0 from J, leaving 15 bases between them. The CDR3 nucleotides read TGCAGTGCTAGGCAACTAGCTGCGAGCTCCTACAATGAGCAGTTCTTC. Its translation is CSARQLAASSYNEQFF.

This clonotype was seen repeatedly, ten times or more. V usage is TRBV2 and J usage is TRBJ2-2; D gene unclear. There are 12 residues in the CDR3. V lost 11 bases and J 3 bases, leaving 10 bases between the germline ends. CDR1 is SNHLY and CDR2 is FYNNEI in the germline V gene. CDR3 sequence reads: CASAWDTGELFF. In DNA form, the CDR3 reads TGTGCCTCTGCATGGGACACCGGGGAGCTGTTTTTT.

This clonotype was counted a few times. V gene TRBV7-2 combines with J gene TRBJ1-4; the match to TRBD1 covers 7 bases. V dropped 5 bases and J dropped 7; count of bases not matched to a gene: 10. This CDR3 comprises 15 residues. The V gene's germline CDR1 is SGHTA and CDR2 FQGNSA. The CDR3 loop is CASSKTTGVGEKLFF. As DNA, the CDR3 is TGTGCCAGCAGCAAAACCACAGGGGTCGGTGAAAAACTGTTTTTT.

This clonotype showed up just a few times. Being one base from a much bigger clone, this may be a read error. V is TRBV7-8 and J is TRBJ1-2; D not resolved. The CDR3 runs 16 residues. Germline V lookup: CDR1 SGHVS, CDR2 FQNEAQ. The CDR3 sequence is CVSSPRRALGNYGYTF. As DNA, the CDR3 is TGTGTCAGCAGCCCCCGGCGGGCACTGGGAAATTATGGCTACACCTTC.

This clonotype was seen at least ten times. The chain recombines TRBV5-8 with TRBJ1-6, with 9 bases that match TRBD1. V shed 3 bases, J shed 9 bases, and the junction held 7 bases outside the gene matches. This CDR3 has 15 residues. Looked up from germline, CDR1 is SGHTS and CDR2 is YDEGEE. The CDR3 spells CASSSATGGPSPLHF. The CDR3 bases are TGTGCCAGCAGCTCCGCGACAGGGGGACCTTCACCCCTCCACTTT.

The table lists this clonotype with many counts. This chain uses TRBV6-1 with TRBJ2-5, with D maybe TRBD2 (7 bases). The CDR3 consists of 15 residues. The ends were cut back, 8 bases at V and 4 bases at J, with 20 bases in the middle. The germline gives CDR1 MNHNS, CDR2 SASEGT. CDR3 loop: CASGRGGDMGETQYF. In nucleotides, the CDR3 is TGTGCCAGCGGACGAGGGGGGGACATGGGAGAGACCCAGTACTTC.

As to this clonotype: A much larger clone lies one base from this, so it may be a read error. The CDR3 loop reads CASSRTGSSALSETQYF. In DNA, the CDR3 is TGTGCCAGCTCACGGACCGGGTCTAGCGCGCTCAGTGAGACCCAGTACTTC. This sequence joins TRBV18 and TRBJ2-5; TRBD2 might be the D (6 bases). The CDR3 totals 17 residues. Germline CDR1 is KGHSH and CDR2 is LQKENI. V was clipped by 4 bases and J by 5 bases, with 23 bases between them.

This clonotype was detected many times. The CDR3, as DNA: TGTGCCAGCAGCCCGGGACAGCGAGATCTGGGCTACACCTTC. Translated: CASSPGQRDLGYTF. The chain couples TRBV12-3 or TRBV12-4 to TRBJ1-2; 7 bases align to TRBD1. The CDR3 loop spans 14 amino acids. V shed 6 bases, J shed 8 bases, and the junction held 12 bases outside the gene matches.

The CDR3 nucleotides read TGTGCCAGCCAGGGCACGGGATACAATCAGCCCCAGCATTTT. It specifies CASQGTGYNQPQHF. The chain uses TRBV6-1 and TRBJ1-5; D possibly corresponds to TRBD1 (5 bases). CDR1 is MNHNS and CDR2 is SASEGT in the germline V gene. This CDR3 is built from 14 residues. The V end was cut by 8 bases, the J end by 3 bases, with 14 bases between.

V gene TRBV20-1 combines with J gene TRBJ1-1, with TRBD1 matching 9 bases. The CDR3 is made up of 15 amino acids. V shed 1 base, J shed 1 base, and the junction held 4 bases outside the gene matches. CDR1 is DFQATT and CDR2 is SNEGSKA in the germline V gene (reference sequence). This CDR3 is CSARAGTGWNTEAFF. CDR3 bases: TGCAGTGCTAGAGCCGGGACAGGGTGGAACACTGAAGCTTTCTTT.

The gene calls are TRBV9 and TRBJ2-1; 12 nucleotides align to TRBD2. V lost 0 bases, J lost 9 bases, and 7 bases stayed unmatched. CDR3 length equals 16 residues. The germline V gene encodes CDR1 SGDLS and CDR2 YYNGEE. CDR3 nucleotide sequence: TGTGCCAGCAGCGTAGCCCTAGCGGGAGGGCCCTCTGAGCAGTTCTTC. This encodes CASSVALAGGPSEQFF.

In this sample, this clonotype turned up many times. The CDR3 is CASTPSPGTYDGYTF. CDR3 DNA: TGTGCCAGCACCCCATCCCCCGGGACTTACGATGGCTACACCTTC. The J gene is TRBJ1-2, the V gene TRBV27; D is possibly TRBD1 (5 bases). The CDR3 loop spans 15 amino acids. Germline CDR1 is MNHEY and CDR2 is SMNVEV (reference sequence). Between the trimmed V and J ends, which lost 7 bases and 6 bases, there was a span of 21 bases.

This clonotype came up many times. The gene calls are TRBV29-1 and TRBJ2-1; D ambiguous. Trimming stripped 3 bases from V and 9 bases from J, with 15 bases between. This CDR3 is 13 amino acids long. From germline, CDR1 is SQVTM and CDR2 ANQGSEA. CDR3 in amino acids: CSVDRTAVREQFF. The CDR3 DNA is TGCAGCGTTGATCGCACGGCCGTCCGTGAGCAGTTCTTC.

This clonotype was detected ten times or more. V and J are TRBV12-3 or TRBV12-4 and TRBJ2-5, with 11 bases that match TRBD1. The CDR3 spans 15 residues. The V gene end was trimmed by 6 bases and the J gene end by 5 bases; junction bases not matched to a gene: 8. CDR3 nucleotides: TGTGCCAGCAGCCCCGGGACAGGGGGAAGGGAGACCCAGTACTTC. Protein product: CASSPGTGGRETQYF.

This clonotype appeared many times. CDR3 nucleotides: TGCAGTGCAACGGACAGGATAGCTTTCTTT. Translation gives CSATDRIAFF. V is TRBV20-1 and J is TRBJ1-1, with 7 bases matching TRBD1. V was pared by 6 bases and J by 10 bases, with 5 bases of the junction left unmatched. Germline CDR1 reads DFQATT; CDR2 reads SNEGSKA (reference sequence). This CDR3 region has 10 residues.

This clonotype was observed a handful of times. The V gene is TRBV5-1, the J gene TRBJ2-1; 9 bases match TRBD2. Germline CDR1 SGHRS, CDR2 YFSETQ. The CDR3 has 14 amino acids. V lost 4 bases and J lost 9; bases outside the gene matches: 8. CDR3 sequence reads: CASSGGGTSFEQFF. The CDR3 coding sequence is TGCGCCAGCAGCGGGGGAGGGACTAGCTTTGAGCAGTTCTTC.